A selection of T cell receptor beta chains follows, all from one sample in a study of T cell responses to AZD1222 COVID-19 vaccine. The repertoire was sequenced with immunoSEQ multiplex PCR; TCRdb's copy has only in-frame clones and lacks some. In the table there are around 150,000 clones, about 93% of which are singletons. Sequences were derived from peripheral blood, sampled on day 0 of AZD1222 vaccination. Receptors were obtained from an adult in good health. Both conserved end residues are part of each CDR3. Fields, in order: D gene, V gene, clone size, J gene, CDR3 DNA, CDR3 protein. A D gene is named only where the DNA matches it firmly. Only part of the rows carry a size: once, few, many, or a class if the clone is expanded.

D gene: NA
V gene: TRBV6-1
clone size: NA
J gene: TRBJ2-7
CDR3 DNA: TGTGCCAGCAGTGATGCCTACCCCCCCTACGAGCAGTACTTC
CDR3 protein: CASSDAYPPYEQYF

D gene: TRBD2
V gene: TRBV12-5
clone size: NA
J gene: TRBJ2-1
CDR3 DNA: TGTGCTAGTGGTTTGTCCCTCGGACTAGCGGGACCCAATGAGCAGTTCTTC
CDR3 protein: CASGLSLGLAGPNEQFF

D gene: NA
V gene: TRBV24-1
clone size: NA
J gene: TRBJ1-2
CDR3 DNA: TGTGCCACCTCAAGGGGCTCAGGCTATGGCTACACCTTC
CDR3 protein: CATSRGSGYGYTF

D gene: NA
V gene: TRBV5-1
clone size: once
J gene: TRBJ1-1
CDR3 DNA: TGCGCCAGCAGCGTCAGGGGCCAGGGGACTGAAGCTTTCTTT
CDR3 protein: CASSVRGQGTEAFF

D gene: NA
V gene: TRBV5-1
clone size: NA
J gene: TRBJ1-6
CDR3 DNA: TGCGCCAGCAGCAATAGACGGGAGAGCTCCTATAATTCACCCCTCCACTTT
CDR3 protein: CASSNRRESSYNSPLHF

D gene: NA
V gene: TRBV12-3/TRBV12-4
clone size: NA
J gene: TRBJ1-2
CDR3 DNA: TGTGCCAGCAGTTCCCGAAGCAGGGATGGCTACACCTTC
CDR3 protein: CASSSRSRDGYTF

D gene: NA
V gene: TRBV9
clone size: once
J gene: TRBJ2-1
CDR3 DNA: TGTGCCAGCAGCGCGAAGGGGAGCAGGACCTACAATGAGCAGTTCTTC
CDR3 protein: CASSAKGSRTYNEQFF

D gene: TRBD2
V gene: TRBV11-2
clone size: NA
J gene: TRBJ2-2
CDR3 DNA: TGTGCCAGCCGCCACGCAGCGGGGCCCGGGGAGCTGTTTTTT
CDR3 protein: CASRHAAGPGELFF

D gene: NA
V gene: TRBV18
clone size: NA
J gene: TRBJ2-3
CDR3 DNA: TGTGCCAGCTCACTTACAGGGGAGGGCACAGATACGCAGTATTTT
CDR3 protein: CASSLTGEGTDTQYF

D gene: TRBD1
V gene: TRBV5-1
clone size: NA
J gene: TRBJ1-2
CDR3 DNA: TGCGCCAGCAGCTTTGGCAACAGGGGGGACTATGGCTACACCTTC
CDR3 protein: CASSFGNRGDYGYTF

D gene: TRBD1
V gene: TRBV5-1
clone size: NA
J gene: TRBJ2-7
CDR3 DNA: TGCGCCAGCAGCGCTCGGGACAGCTTCTCCTACGAGCAGTACTTC
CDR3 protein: CASSARDSFSYEQYF

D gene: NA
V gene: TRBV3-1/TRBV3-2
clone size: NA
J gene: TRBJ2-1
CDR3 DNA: TGTGCCAGCAGCCAAGACGCAGGGGTTCCCTACAATGAGCAGTTCTTC
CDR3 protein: CASSQDAGVPYNEQFF

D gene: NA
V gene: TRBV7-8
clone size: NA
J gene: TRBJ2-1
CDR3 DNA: TGTGCCAGCAGCTTAGGAGGGCCACTAAATGAGCAGTTCTTC
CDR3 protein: CASSLGGPLNEQFF

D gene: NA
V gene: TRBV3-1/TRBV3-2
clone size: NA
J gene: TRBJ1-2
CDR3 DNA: TGTGCCAGCAGCCTTTCCGCGAGTGGGAGCTATGGCTACACCTTC
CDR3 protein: CASSLSASGSYGYTF

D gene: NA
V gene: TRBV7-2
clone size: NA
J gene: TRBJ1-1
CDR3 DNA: TGTGCCAGCACCCACGGCAGGATGAACACTGAAGCTTTCTTT
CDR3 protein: CASTHGRMNTEAFF

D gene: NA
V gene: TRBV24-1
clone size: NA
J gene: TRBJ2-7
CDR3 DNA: TGTGCCAAGCGAACAACCGGGACGTTTTATCCCGGTTGCTACGAGCAGTACTTC
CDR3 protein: CAKRTTGTFYPGCYEQYF

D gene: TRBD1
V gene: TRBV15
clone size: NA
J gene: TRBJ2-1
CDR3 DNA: TGTGCCACCATGGCGGGACAGGGGTGGAATGAGCAGTTCTTC
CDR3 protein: CATMAGQGWNEQFF

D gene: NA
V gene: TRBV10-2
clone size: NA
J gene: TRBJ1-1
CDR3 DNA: TGCGCCAGCAGTGATGTTGCCGTGCGGGCTTTCTTT
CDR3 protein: CASSDVAVRAFF

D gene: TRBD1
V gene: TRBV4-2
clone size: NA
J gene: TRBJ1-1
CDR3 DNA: TGTGCCAGCAGCCAAGGAGGACAGGGCCTTGAAGCTTTCTTT
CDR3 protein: CASSQGGQGLEAFF

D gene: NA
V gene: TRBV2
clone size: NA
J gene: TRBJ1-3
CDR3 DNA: TGTGCCAGCAGTGAAACCAGCTCTGGAAACACCATATATTTT
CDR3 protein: CASSETSSGNTIYF

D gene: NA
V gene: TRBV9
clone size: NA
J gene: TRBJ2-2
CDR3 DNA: TGTGCCAGCAGCGTAGCTCCTAACACCGGGGAGCTGTTTTTT
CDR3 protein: CASSVAPNTGELFF

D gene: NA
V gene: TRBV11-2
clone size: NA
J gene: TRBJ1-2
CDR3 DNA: TGTGCCAGCAGCTTAGGGCCTCTGACTGACGGCTACACCTTC
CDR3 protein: CASSLGPLTDGYTF

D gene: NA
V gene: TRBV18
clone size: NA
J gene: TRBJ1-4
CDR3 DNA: TGTGCCAGCTCAGCTGACAGCCCTAAGGGAAAACTGTTTTTT
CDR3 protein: CASSADSPKGKLFF

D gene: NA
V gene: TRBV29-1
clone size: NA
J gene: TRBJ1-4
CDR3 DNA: TGCAGCGCCGCAGCGGGGGAAAAACTGTTTTTT
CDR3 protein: CSAAAGEKLFF

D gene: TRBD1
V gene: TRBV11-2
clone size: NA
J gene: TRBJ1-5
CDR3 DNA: TGTGCCAGCAGCTTATCCGGGACAGGGTCTCAGCCCCAGCATTTT
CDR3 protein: CASSLSGTGSQPQHF

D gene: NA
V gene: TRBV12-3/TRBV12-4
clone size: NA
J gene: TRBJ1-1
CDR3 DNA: TGTGCCAGCAGTCCCGAAGGACAGTATGAAGCTTTCTTT
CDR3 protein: CASSPEGQYEAFF

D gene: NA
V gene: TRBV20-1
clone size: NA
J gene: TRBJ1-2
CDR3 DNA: TGCAGTGCTAGTTCACAGGGCCTTAACTATGGCTACACCTTC
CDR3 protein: CSASSQGLNYGYTF

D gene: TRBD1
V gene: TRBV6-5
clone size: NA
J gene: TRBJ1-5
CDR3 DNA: TGTGCCAGCAGTTACACGACAGGGTATCAGCCCCAGCATTTT
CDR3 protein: CASSYTTGYQPQHF

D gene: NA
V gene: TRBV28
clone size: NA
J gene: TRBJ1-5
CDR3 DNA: TGTGCCAGCGGCGATCGAAACGGGGGCAATCAGCCCCAGCATTTT
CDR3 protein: CASGDRNGGNQPQHF

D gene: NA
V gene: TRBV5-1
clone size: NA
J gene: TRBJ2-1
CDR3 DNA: TGCGCCAGCAGCTTGGAAAGCCTTTCCTACAATGAGCAGTTCTTC
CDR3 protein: CASSLESLSYNEQFF

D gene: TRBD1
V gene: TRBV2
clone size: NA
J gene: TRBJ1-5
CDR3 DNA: TGTGCCAGCCAGGCCTTGTCACAGGGGGCGCAGCCCCAGCATTTT
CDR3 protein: CASQALSQGAQPQHF

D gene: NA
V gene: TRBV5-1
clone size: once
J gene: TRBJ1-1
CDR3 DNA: TGCGCCAGCATTATGAACGAAGGGGGTGAAGCTTTCTTT
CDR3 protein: CASIMNEGGEAFF

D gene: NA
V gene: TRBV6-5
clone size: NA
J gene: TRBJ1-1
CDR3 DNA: TGTGCCAGCAGTTACTCGGAGGGTAACACTGAAGCTTTCTTT
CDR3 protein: CASSYSEGNTEAFF

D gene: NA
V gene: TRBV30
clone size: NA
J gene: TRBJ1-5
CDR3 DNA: TGTGCCTGGAGTCTTGGCGCTCAGCCCCAGCATTTT
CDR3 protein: CAWSLGAQPQHF

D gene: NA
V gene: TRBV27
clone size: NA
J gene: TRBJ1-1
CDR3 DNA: TGTGCCAGCAGTTTAAACAGGGCTGCGGGGACTGAAGCTTTCTTT
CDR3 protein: CASSLNRAAGTEAFF

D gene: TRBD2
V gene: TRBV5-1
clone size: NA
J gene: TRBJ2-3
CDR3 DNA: TGCGCCAGCAGCACCCACTTGACAGCGGGAGGGCCAGATACGCAGTATTTT
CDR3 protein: CASSTHLTAGGPDTQYF

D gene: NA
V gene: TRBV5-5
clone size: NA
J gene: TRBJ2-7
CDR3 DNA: TGTGCCAGCAGCTTAGGAAGTAGCCTCTACGAGCAGTACTTC
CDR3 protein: CASSLGSSLYEQYF

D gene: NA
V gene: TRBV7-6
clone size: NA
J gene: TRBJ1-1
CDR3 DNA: TGTGCCAGCAGCTGCTGCCTCGTATCTGACAAGAACACTGAAGCTTTCTTT
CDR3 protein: CASSCCLVSDKNTEAFF

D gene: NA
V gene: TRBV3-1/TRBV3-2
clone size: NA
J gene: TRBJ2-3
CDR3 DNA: TGTGCCAGCAGCCAAGATGTAGGCCTAGCGTGGGGAGATACGCAGTATTTT
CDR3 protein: CASSQDVGLAWGDTQYF

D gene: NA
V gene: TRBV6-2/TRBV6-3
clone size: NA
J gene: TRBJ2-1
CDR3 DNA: TGTGCCAGCAGCCTCGGAAGCCTCTACAATGAGCAGTTCTTC
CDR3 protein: CASSLGSLYNEQFF

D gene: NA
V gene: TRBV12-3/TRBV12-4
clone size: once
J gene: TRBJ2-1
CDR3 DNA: TGTGCCAGCACCCTTGGGCCCAATGAGCAGTTCTTC
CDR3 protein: CASTLGPNEQFF

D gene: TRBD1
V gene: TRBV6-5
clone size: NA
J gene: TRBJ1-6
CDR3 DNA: TGTGCCAGCAGTTCTACAGGGGGGGGCAATTCACCCCTCCACTTT
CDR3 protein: CASSSTGGGNSPLHF

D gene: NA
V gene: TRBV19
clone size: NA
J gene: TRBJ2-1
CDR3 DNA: TGTACTACTCGCGCAGAGGGATACAATGAGCAGTTCTTC
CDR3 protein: CTTRAEGYNEQFF